This T cell receptor (beta chain) comes out of a study of shared clonotypes between healthy human individuals. A note on this clone: The sample carries other DNA sequences with the same CDR3.

CD8 cells classed as naive were CD45RO-negative and positively selected for CCR7, excluding terminally differentiated effector memory CD45RA+ cells. Assay used: immunoSEQ multiplex PCR; TCRdb lists only in-frame clones, some missing. The data contain 2 million to 2.5 million clones, roughly 91% of them singletons. J gave up 4 bases and V 1 base, and 2 bases lay outside the gene matches. The germline V gene encodes CDR1 MGHRA and CDR2 YSYEKL. This CDR3 is 14 amino acids long. Sequencing used naive CD8+ T cells from PBMCs. The TCR sequence derives from a man aged 18 to 35 in good health. Some clones in this sample may be carry-over from other donors' samples. This chain uses TRBV4-1 with TRBJ1-1; 8 nucleotides agree with TRBD1. This CDR3 reads CASSQGQGSTEAFF. The DNA for the CDR3 is TGCGCCAGCAGCCAAGGACAGGGGAGCACTGAAGCTTTCTTT.